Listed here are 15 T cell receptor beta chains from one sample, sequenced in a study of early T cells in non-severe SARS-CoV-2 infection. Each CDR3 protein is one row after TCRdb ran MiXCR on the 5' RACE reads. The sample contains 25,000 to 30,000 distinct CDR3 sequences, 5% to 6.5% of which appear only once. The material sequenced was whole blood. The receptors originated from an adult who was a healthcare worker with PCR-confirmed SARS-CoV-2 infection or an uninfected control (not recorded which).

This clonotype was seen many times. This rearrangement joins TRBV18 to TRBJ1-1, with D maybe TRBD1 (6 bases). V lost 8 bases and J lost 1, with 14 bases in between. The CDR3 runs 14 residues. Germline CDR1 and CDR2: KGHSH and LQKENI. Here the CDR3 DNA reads TGTGCCAGCACCCCGTCAGGGGCGAACACTGAAGCTTTCTTT. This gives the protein CASTPSGANTEAFF.

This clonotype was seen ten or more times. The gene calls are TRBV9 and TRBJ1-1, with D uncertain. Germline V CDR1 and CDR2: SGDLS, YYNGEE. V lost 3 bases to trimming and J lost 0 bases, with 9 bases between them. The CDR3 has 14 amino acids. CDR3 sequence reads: CASSGGVMNTEAFF. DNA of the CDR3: TGTGCCAGCAGCGGCGGAGTTATGAACACTGAAGCTTTCTTT.

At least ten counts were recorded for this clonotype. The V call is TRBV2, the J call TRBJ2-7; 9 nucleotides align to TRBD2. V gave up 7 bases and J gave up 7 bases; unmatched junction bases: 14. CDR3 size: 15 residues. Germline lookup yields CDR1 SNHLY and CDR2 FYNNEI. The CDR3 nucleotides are TGTGCCAGCACCACGCTGCTAGCGGGACTAGGGGAGCAGTACTTC. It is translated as CASTTLLAGLGEQYF.

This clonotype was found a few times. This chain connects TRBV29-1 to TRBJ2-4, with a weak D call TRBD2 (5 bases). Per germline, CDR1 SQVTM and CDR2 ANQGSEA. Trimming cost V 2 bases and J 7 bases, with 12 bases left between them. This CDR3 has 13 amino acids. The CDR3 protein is CSVETGRRNIQYF. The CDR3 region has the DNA TGCAGCGTTGAAACGGGAAGGAGGAACATTCAGTACTTC. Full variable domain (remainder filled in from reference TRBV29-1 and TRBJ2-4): SAVISQKPSRDICQRGTSLTIQCQVDSQVTMMFWYRQQPGQSLTLIATANQGSEATYESGFVIDKFPISRPNLTFSTLTVSNMSPEDSSIYLCSVETGRRNIQYFGAGTRLSVL.

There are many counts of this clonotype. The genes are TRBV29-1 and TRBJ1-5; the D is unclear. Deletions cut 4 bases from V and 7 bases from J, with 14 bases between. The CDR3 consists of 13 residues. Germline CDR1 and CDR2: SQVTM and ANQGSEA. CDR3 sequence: CSVGESLGQPQHF. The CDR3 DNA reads TGCAGCGTTGGGGAGTCCCTAGGGCAGCCCCAGCATTTT.

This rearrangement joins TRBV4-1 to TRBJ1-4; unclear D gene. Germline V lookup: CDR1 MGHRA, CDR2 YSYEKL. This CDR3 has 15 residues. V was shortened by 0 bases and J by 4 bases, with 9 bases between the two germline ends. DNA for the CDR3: TGCGCCAGCAGCCAAGAACACAGCCGTAATGAAAAACTGTTTTTT. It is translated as CASSQEHSRNEKLFF.

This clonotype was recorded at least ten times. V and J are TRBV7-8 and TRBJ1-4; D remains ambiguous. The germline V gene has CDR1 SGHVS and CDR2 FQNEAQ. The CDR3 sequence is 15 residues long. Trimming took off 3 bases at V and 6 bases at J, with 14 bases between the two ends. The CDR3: CASSFSWREYEKLFF. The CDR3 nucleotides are TGTGCCAGCAGCTTTTCTTGGAGGGAATATGAAAAACTGTTTTTT. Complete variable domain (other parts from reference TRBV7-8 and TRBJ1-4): GAGVSQSPRYKVAKRGQDVALRCDPISGHVSLFWYQQALGQGPEFLTYFQNEAQLDKSGLPSDRFFAERPEGSVSTLKIQRTQQEDSAVYLCASSFSWREYEKLFFGSGTQLSVL.

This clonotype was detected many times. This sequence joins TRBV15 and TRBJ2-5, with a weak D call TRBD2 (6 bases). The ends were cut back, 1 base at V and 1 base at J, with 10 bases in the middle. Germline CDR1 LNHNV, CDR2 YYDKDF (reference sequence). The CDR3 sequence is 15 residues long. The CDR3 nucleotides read TGTGCCACCAGCAGAGGTAGCGGAGTCCAAGAGACCCAGTACTTC. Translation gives CATSRGSGVQETQYF.

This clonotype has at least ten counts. Written as DNA, the CDR3 is TGTGCCAGCAGTTACGATCCAACAGGCAACTATGGCTACACCTTC. Encoded protein: CASSYDPTGNYGYTF. The rearrangement uses TRBV6-2 or TRBV6-3 and TRBJ1-2; D perhaps matches TRBD1 (5 bases). Germline V lookup: CDR1 MNHEY, CDR2 SVGEGT. V was shortened by 2 bases and J by 2 bases, with 12 bases between the two germline ends. CDR3 length equals 15 residues.

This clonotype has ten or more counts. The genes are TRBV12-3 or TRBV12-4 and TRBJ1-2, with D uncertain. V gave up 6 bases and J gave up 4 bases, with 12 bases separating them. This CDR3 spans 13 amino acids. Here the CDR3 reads CASSLRTLYGYTF. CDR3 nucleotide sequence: TGTGCCAGCAGCCTCCGGACGCTCTATGGCTACACCTTC.

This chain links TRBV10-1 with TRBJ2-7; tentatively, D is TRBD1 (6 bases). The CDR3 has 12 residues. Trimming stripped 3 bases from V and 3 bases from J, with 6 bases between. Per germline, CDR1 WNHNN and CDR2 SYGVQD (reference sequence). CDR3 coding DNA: TGCGCCAGCAGTGAAGGGGGCTACGAGCAGTACTTC. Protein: CASSEGGYEQYF.

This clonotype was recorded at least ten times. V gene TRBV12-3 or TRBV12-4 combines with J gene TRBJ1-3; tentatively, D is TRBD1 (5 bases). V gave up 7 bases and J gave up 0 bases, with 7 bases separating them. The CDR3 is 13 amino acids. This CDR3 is CASTGNSGNTIYF. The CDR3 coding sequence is TGTGCCAGCACAGGGAACTCTGGAAACACCATATATTTT.

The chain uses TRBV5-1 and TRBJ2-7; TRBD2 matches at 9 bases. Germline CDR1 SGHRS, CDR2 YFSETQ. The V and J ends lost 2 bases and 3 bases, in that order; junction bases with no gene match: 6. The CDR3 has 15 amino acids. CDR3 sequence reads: CASSFSTSGYYEQYF. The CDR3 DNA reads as TGCGCCAGCAGCTTTTCGACTAGCGGTTACTACGAGCAGTACTTC.

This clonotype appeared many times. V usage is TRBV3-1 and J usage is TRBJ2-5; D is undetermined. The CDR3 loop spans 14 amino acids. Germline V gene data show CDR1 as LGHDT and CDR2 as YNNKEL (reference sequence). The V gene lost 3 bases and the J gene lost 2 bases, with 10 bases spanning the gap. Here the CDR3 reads CASSHSETQETQYF. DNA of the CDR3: TGTGCCAGCAGCCACTCGGAGACACAAGAGACCCAGTACTTC.

The CDR3 nucleotides are TGTGCCAGCACGGGTGATTGGGAGCAGTACTTC. Amino acids: CASTGDWEQYF. The chain joins TRBV28 to TRBJ2-7; D remains ambiguous. Between the trimmed V and J ends, which lost 7 bases and 7 bases, there was a span of 11 bases. The CDR3 length is 11 residues. The germline CDR1 and CDR2 sequences are MDHEN and SYDVKM. The complete variable domain, with remaining parts taken from reference TRBV28 and TRBJ2-7, reads DVKVTQSSRYLVKRTGEKVFLECVQDMDHENMFWYRQDPGLGLRLIYFSYDVKMKEKGDIPEGYSVSREKKERFSLILESASTNQTSMYLCASTGDWEQYFGPGTRLTVT.